This T cell receptor beta chain originates from a study of CD8+CD57+ T cells in acquired aplastic anemia. Sequencing involved patients with CD8+CD57+ cell expansion previously shown by flow cytometry. TCR beta VDJ and CDR3 profiling used genomic DNA as template. TCRdb used MiXCR to reprocess the reads, holding one entry per CDR3 protein. Of over 150,000 distinct CDR3 sequences in the sample, about 60% were seen once. CDR3 length: 16 residues. The ends were cut back, 4 bases at V and 2 bases at J, with 16 bases in the middle. The germline CDR1 and CDR2 sequences are SGHRS and YFSETQ. This clonotype was counted ten times or more.

This sequence was found in a human donor with aplastic anemia. The source material was sorted CD4+, CD8+, or CD8+CD57+ T cells (not recorded which) from PBMCs. The rearrangement links TRBV5-1 to TRBJ2-1, with D possibly being TRBD2 (7 bases). CDR3 protein: CASSHGGGPTYNEQFF. CDR3 DNA sequence: TGCGCCAGCAGCCATGGGGGGGGGCCAACCTACAATGAGCAGTTCTTC. Looking up the rest from reference TRBV5-1 and TRBJ2-1 gives the full variable domain: KAGVTQTPRYLIKTRGQQVTLSCSPISGHRSVSWYQQTPGQGLQFLFEYFSETQRNKGNFPGRFSGRQFSNSRSEMNVSTLELGDSALYLCASSHGGGPTYNEQFFGPGTRLTVL.